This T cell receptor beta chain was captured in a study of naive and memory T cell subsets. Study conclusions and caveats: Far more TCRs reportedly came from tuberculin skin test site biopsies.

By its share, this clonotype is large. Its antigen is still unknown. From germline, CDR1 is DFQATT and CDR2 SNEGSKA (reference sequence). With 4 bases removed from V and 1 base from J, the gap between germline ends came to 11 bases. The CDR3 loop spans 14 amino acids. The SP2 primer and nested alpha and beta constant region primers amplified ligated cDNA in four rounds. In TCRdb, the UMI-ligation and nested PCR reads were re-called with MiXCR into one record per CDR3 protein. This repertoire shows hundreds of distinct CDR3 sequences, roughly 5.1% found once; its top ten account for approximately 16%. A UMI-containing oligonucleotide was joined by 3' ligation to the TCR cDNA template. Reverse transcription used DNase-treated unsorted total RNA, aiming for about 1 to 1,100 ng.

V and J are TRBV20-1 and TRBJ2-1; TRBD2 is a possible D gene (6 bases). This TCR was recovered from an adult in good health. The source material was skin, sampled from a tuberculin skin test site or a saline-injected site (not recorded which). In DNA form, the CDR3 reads TGCAGTGCTATAGCGGCTACTTCCTACAATGAGCAGTTCTTC. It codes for CSAIAATSYNEQFF.